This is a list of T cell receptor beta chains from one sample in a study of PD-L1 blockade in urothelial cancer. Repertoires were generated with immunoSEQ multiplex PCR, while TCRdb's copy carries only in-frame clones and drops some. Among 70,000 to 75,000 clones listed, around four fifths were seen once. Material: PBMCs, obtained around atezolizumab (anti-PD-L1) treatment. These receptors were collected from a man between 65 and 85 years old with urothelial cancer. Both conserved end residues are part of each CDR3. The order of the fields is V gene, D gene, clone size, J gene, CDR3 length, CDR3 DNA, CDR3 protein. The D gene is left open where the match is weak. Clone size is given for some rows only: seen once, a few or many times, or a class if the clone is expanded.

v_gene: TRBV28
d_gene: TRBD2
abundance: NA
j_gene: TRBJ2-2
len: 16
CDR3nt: TGTGCCAGCAACCGAAGCGGGAGGGCGGCCACCGGGGAGCTGTTTTTT
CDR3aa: CASNRSGRAATGELFF

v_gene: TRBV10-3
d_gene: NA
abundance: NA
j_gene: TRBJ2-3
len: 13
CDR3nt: TGTGCCATCAGTGACTCCCCACTAGATACGCAGTATTTT
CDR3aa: CAISDSPLDTQYF

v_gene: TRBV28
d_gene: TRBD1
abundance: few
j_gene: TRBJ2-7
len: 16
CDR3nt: TGTGCCAGCAGTCCGTCTGGACAGGGTAATACCTACGAGCAGTACTTC
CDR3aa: CASSPSGQGNTYEQYF

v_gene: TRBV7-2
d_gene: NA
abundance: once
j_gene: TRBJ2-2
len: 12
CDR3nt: TGTGCCAGCAGCTTTAGAGCCGGGGAGCTGTTTTTT
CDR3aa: CASSFRAGELFF

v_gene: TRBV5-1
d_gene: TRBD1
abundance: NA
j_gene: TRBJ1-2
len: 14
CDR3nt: TGCGCCAGCAGCTTGGGGACAGGGGGCTATGGCTACACCTTC
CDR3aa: CASSLGTGGYGYTF

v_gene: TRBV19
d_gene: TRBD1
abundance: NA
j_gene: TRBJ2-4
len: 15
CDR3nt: TGTGCCAGTAGTCCTTCCGGGACAGGGACAAACATTCAGTACTTC
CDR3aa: CASSPSGTGTNIQYF

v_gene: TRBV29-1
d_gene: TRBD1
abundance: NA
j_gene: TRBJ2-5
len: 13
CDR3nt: TGCAGCGTTGGACAGGGGAGCGGTGAGACCCAGTACTTC
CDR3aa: CSVGQGSGETQYF

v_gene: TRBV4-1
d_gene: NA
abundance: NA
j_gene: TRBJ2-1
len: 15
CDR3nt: TGCGCCAGCAGCCAGGGCCAGACAGAGTACAATGAGCAGTTCTTC
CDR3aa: CASSQGQTEYNEQFF

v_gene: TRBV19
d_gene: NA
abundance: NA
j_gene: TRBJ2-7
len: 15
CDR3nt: TGTGCCAGTAGTGCGGACCGGGGGAGGTTCTACGAGCAGTACTTC
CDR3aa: CASSADRGRFYEQYF

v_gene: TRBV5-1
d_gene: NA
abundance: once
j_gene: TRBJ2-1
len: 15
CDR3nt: TGCGCCAGCAGCTTAGGCCCCTTGTCGGGGGAGGAGCAGTTCTTC
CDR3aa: CASSLGPLSGEEQFF

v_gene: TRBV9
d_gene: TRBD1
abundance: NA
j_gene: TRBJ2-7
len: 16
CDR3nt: TGTGCCAGCAGCGCCAAATCCGGGACAGGGACCTACGAGCAGTACTTC
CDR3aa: CASSAKSGTGTYEQYF

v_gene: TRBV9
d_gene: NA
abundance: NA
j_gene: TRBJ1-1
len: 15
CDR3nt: TGTGCCAGCAGCGTTGGGCCAGTGGAGAACACTGAAGCTTTCTTT
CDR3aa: CASSVGPVENTEAFF

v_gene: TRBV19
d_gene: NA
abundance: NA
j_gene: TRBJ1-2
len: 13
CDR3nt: TGTGCCAGCCAACAGGAAGCTAACTATGGCTACACCTTC
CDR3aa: CASQQEANYGYTF

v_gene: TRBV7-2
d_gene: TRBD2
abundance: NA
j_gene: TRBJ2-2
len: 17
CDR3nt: TGTGCCAGCAGCCATACCGGACTAGCGGGAGGGACCGGGGAGCTGTTTTTT
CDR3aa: CASSHTGLAGGTGELFF

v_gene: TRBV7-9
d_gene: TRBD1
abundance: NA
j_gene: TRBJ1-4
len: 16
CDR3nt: TGTGCCAGCAGTGGCCGGGACAGGGGATCAGGCGAAAAACTGTTTTTT
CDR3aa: CASSGRDRGSGEKLFF

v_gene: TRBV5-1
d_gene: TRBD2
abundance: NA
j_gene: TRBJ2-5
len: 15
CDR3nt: TGCGCCAGCAGCGCCCTCTCTAGCGGGAGTGAGACCCAGTACTTC
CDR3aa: CASSALSSGSETQYF

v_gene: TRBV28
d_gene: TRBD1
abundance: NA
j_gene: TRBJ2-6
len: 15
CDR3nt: TGTGCCAGCAGTCAAGGACAGGCTGGGGCCAACGTCCTGACTTTC
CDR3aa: CASSQGQAGANVLTF

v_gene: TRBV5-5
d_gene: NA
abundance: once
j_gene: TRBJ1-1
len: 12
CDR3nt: TGTGCCAGCTCTTGGGGGGGCTATGAAGCTTTCTTT
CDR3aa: CASSWGGYEAFF

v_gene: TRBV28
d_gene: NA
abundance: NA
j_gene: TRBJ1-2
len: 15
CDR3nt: TGTGCCAGCAGTTCCCGGGGGCGGGGGGCGAGTGGCTACACCTTC
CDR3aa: CASSSRGRGASGYTF

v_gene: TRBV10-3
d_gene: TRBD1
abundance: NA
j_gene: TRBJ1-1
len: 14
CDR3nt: TGTGCCATCAGTGGGGCAGGGGGTAACACTGAAGCTTTCTTT
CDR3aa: CAISGAGGNTEAFF

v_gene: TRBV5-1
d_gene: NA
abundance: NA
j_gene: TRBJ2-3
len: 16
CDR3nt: TGCGCCAGCAGCTTGTCGGGACAAGGGTTTGGAGATACGCAGTATTTT
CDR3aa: CASSLSGQGFGDTQYF

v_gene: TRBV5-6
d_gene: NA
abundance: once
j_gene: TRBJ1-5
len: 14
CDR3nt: TGTGCCAGCAGCTTGCGGGGTAGCAATCAGCCCCAGCATTTT
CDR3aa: CASSLRGSNQPQHF

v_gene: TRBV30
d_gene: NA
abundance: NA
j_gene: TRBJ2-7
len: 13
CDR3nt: TGTGCCTGGAGTCTTCAGGGGCCATACGAGCAGTACTTC
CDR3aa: CAWSLQGPYEQYF

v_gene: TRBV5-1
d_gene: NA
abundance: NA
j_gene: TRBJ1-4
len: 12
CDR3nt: TGCGCCAGCCGGGACCCGGGGGGAAAACTGTTTTTT
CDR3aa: CASRDPGGKLFF

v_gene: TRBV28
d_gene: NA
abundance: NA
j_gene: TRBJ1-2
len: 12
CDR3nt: TGTGCCAGCAGTTCCAGTGGCTATGGCTACACCTTC
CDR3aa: CASSSSGYGYTF

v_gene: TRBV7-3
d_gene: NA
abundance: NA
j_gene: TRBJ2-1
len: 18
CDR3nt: TGTGCCAGCAGCTTAAGACCCCGTTCGAGGGTCTCCTACAATGAGCAGTTCTTC
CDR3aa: CASSLRPRSRVSYNEQFF

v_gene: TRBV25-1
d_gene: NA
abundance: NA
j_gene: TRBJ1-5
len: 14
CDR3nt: TGTGCCAGCAGTGAATCTTTGGCCAATCAGCCCCAGCATTTT
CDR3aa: CASSESLANQPQHF

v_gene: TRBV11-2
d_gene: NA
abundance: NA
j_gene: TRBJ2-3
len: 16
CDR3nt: TGTGCCAGCAGCTTAGGAGGGCTCATGGGCACAGATACGCAGTATTTT
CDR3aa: CASSLGGLMGTDTQYF

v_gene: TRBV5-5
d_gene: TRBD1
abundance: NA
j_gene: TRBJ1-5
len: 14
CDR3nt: TGTGCCAGCAGCTCAGGACAGGGTGGTCAGCCCCAGCATTTT
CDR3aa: CASSSGQGGQPQHF

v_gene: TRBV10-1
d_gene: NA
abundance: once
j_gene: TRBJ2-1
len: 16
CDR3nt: TGCGCCAGCAGCGATCGACTCTTGAGCTCCTACAATGAGCAGTTCTTC
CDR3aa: CASSDRLLSSYNEQFF

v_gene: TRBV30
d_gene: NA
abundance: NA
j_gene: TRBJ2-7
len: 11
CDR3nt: TGTGCCTGGAGCGGTTCCTACGAGCAGTACTTC
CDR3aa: CAWSGSYEQYF

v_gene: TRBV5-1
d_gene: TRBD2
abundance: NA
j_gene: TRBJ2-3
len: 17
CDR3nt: TGCGCCAGCAGCTTGGGGGGACTAGCGGGAAGGGCAGATACGCAGTATTTT
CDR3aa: CASSLGGLAGRADTQYF

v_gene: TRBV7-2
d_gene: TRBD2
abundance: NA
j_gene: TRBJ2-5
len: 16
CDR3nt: TGTGCCAGCAGTTTGGCAGCTAGCGGGGGTCAAGAGACCCAGTACTTC
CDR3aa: CASSLAASGGQETQYF

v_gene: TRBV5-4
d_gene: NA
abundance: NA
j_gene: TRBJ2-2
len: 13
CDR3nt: TGTGCCAGCAGCTCCCAGGGAACCGGGGAGCTGTTTTTT
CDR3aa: CASSSQGTGELFF

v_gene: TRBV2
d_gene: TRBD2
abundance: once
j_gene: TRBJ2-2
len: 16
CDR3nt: TGTGCCAGCAGTGAAGGAGCGGGAGTCGGCACCGGGGAGCTGTTTTTT
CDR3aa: CASSEGAGVGTGELFF

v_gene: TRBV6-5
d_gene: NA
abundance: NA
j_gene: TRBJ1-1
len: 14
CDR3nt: TGTGCCAGCATTCTAGGGGGGGGAAACACTGAAGCTTTCTTT
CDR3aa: CASILGGGNTEAFF

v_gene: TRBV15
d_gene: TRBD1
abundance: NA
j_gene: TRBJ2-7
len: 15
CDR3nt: TGTGCCACCAGCAGAGATACAGGGGGCGCGGGTGAGCAGTACTTC
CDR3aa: CATSRDTGGAGEQYF

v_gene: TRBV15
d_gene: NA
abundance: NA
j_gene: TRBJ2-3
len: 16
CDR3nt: TGTGCCACCAGCAGAGATCAAGCAGGATTAACAGATACGCAGTATTTT
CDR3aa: CATSRDQAGLTDTQYF

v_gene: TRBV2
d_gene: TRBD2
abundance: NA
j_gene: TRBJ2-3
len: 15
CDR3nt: TGTGCCAGCAGTCAAGGGACTAGCGGGACAGATACGCAGTATTTT
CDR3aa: CASSQGTSGTDTQYF

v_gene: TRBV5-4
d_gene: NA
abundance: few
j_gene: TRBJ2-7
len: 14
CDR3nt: TGTGCCAGCTCGCCTCTAACAGGGCCCTACGAGCAGTACTTC
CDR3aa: CASSPLTGPYEQYF

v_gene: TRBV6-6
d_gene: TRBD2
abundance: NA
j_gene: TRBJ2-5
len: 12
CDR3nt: TGTGCCACCTCCCCGGGGGGAGAGACCCAGTACTTC
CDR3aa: CATSPGGETQYF

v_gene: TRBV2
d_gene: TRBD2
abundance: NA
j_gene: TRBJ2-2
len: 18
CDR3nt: TGTGCCAGCAGAACCCGGGGACTAGCGGGGCCCCAACCCGGGGAGCTGTTTTTT
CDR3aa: CASRTRGLAGPQPGELFF

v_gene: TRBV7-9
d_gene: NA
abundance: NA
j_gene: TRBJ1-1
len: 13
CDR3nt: TGTGCCAGCAGCCTGGGTGGGGCCAGTGAAGCTTTCTTT
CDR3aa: CASSLGGASEAFF

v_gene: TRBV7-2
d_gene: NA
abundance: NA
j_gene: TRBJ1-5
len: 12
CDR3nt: TGTGCCAGCAGCTTTAATAATCAGCCCCAGCATTTT
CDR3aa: CASSFNNQPQHF

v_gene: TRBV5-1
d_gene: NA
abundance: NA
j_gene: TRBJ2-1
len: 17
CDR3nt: TGCGCCAGCAGCCTTTTCATGACCGGGAGCTCCTACAATGAGCAGTTCTTC
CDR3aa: CASSLFMTGSSYNEQFF

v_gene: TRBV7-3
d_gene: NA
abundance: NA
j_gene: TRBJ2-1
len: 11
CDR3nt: TGTGCCAGCAGCCTCAAGGGGGAGCAGTTCTTC
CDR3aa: CASSLKGEQFF

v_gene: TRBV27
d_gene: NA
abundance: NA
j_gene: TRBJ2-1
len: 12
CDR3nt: TGTGCCAGCAGGGGGCCTTACAATGAGCAGTTCTTC
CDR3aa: CASRGPYNEQFF

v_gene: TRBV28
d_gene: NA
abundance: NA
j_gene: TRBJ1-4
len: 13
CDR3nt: TGTGCCATCCGGGAGGAAGCTAATGAAAAACTGTTTTTT
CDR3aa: CAIREEANEKLFF

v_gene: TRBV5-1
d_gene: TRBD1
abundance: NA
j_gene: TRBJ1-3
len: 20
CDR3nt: TGCGCCAGCAGCACCGACCCGGGACAGGAGCTTATCAGCTCTGGAAACACCATATATTTT
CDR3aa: CASSTDPGQELISSGNTIYF

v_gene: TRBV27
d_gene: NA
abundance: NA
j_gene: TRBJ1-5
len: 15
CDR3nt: TGTGCCAGCAGAATGGACAGAGTCAGCAATCAGCCCCAGCATTTT
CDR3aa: CASRMDRVSNQPQHF

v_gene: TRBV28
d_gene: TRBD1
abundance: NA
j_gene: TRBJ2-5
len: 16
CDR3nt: TGTGCCAGCAGCGACTGGGACAGGGTACTTCGGGAGACCCAGTACTTC
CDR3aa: CASSDWDRVLRETQYF

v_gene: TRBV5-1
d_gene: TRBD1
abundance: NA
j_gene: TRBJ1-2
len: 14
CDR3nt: TGCGCCAGCAGCTTGGCCGGACAGGCAGGAAGCTACACCTTC
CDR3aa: CASSLAGQAGSYTF

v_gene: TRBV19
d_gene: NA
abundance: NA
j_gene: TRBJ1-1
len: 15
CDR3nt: TGTGCCAGTAGCCAACCGAAGTGGGCGAACACTGAAGCTTTCTTT
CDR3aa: CASSQPKWANTEAFF

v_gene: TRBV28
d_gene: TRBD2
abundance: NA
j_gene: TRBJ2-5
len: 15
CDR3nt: TGTGCCAGCAGCCCCCGCGGAGCGGGAGTCGAGACCCAGTACTTC
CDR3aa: CASSPRGAGVETQYF

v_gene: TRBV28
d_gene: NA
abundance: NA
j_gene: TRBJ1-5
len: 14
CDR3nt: TGTGCCAGCAGACAAGGGGGTCTCAATCAGCCCCAGCATTTT
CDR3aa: CASRQGGLNQPQHF

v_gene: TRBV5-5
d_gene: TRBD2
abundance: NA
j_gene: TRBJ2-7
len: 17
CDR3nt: TGTGCCAGCAGCTTGGTTTCTAGCGGGAGTCAGGCGTACGAGCAGTACTTC
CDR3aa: CASSLVSSGSQAYEQYF

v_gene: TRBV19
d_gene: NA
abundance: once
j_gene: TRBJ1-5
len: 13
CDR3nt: TGTGCCAGTAGTGTCAGGGTTAATCAGCCCCAGCATTTT
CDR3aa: CASSVRVNQPQHF

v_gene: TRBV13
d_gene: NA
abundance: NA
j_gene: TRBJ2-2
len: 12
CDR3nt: TGTGCCAGCCGCAGGGAAAGCGGGGAGCTGTTTTTT
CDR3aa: CASRRESGELFF

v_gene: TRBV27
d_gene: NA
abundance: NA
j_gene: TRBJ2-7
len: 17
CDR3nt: TGTGCCAGCAGTTTATCGGTCTCCGCGGGGAGCTCCTACGAGCAGTACTTC
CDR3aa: CASSLSVSAGSSYEQYF